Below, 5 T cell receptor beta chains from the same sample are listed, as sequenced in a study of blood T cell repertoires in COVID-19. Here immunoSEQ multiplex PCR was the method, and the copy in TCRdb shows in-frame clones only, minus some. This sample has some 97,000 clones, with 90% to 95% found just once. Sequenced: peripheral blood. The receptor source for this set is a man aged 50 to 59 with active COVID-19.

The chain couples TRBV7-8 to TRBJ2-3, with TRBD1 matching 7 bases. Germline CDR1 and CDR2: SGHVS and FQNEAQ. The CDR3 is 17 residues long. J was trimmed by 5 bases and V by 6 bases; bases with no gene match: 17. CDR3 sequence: CASSSRITGASEDTQYF. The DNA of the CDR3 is TGTGCCAGCAGTTCTCGGATAACAGGGGCTTCTGAAGATACGCAGTATTTT.

The chain's CDR3 is CASSERRTLDRGEGNTIYF. In nucleotides, the CDR3 is TGTGCCAGCAGTGAAAGGCGGACTTTGGACAGGGGGGAAGGAAACACCATATATTTT. The rearrangement uses TRBV6-1 and TRBJ1-3; 10 nucleotides agree with TRBD1. V was pared by 2 bases and J by 4 bases, with 14 bases of the junction left unmatched. Germline CDR1 reads MNHNS; CDR2 reads SASEGT. The CDR3 sequence is 19 residues long.

The CDR3 DNA is TGTGCCAGCAGCAGCCCGGGACACTCGTCTGGCTACACCTTC. Residues: CASSSPGHSSGYTF. This chain links TRBV14 with TRBJ1-2; possibly TRBD1 for D (6 bases). V was cut by 5 bases and J by 7 bases, with 17 bases left in between. The CDR3 sequence is 14 residues long. CDR1 SGHDN and CDR2 FVKESK come from the germline V gene.

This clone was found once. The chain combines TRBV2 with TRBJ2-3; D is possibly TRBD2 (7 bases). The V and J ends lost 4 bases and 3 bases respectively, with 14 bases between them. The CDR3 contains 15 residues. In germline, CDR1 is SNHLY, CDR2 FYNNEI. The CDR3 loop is CASSGEGHQTDTQYF. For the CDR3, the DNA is TGTGCCAGCAGTGGGGAGGGACACCAAACAGATACGCAGTATTTT. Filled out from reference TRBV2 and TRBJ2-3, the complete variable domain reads EPEVTQTPSHQVTQMGQEVILRCVPISNHLYFYWYRQILGQKVEFLVSFYNNEISEKSEIFDDQFSVERPDGSNFTLKIRSTKLEDSAMYFCASSGEGHQTDTQYFGPGTRLTVL.

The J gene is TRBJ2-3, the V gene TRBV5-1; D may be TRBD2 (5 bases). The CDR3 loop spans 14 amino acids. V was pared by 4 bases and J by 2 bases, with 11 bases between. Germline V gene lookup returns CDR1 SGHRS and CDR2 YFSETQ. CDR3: CASSPSGLTDTQYF. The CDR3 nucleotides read TGCGCCAGCAGCCCGAGCGGACTCACAGATACGCAGTATTTT.